This T cell receptor (beta chain) was captured by sequencing in a study of STAT5B mutations in CD4+ large granular lymphocyte leukemia. The study's findings and limits: Patient CD4-sorted repertoires stayed more clonal than healthy ones after leukemic-clone removal.

Notes on this clone: What it recognizes is unknown.

Assay: immunoSEQ multiplex PCR; the TCRdb copy retains only in-frame clones and omits some. The table includes 30,000 to 40,000 clones, 88% detected once. The CDR3 length is 16 residues. Germline V gene lookup returns CDR1 SGHRS and CDR2 YFSETQ. The V and J ends lost 4 bases and 2 bases respectively, with 17 bases between them. Control samples were healthy donors' buffy coats. This sequence joins TRBV5-1 and TRBJ2-3, with D perhaps TRBD1 or TRBD2 (5 bases each). This clonotype was sampled from a human donor in good health. Sample: CD4+ T cells from blood buffy coats. The CDR3 is CASSQGGGPSTDTQYF. CDR3 DNA: TGCGCCAGCAGCCAGGGTGGAGGCCCTTCCACAGATACGCAGTATTTT.